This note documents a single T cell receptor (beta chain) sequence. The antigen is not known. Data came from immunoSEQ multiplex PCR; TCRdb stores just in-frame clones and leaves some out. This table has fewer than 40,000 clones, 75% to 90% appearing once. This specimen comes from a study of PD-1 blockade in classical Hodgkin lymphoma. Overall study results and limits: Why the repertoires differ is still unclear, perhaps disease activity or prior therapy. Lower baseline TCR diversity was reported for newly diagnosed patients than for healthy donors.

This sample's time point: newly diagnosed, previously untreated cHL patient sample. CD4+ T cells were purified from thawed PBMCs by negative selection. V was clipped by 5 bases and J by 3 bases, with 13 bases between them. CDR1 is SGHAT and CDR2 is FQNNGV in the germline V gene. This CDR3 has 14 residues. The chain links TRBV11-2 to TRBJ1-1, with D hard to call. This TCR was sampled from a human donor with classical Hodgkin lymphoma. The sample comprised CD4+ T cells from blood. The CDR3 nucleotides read TGTGCCAGCAGCACCGGACCTCGGGACACTGAAGCTTTCTTT. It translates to CASSTGPRDTEAFF.